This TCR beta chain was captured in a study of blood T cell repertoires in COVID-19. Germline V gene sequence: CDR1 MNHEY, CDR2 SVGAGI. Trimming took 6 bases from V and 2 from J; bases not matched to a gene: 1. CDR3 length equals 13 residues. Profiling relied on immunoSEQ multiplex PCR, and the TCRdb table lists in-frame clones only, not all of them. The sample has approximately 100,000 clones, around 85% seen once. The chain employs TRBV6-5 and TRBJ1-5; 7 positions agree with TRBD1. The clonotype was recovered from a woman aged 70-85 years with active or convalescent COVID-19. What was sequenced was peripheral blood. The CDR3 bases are TGTGCCAGCAGGGGGACAGGCAATCAGCCCCAGCATTTT. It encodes CASRGTGNQPQHF.